This entry lists 14 T cell receptor beta chains sequenced from one sample in a study of cytotoxic CD8 clonotypes in ibrutinib-treated CLL. TCRdb's table, derived via immunoSEQ multiplex PCR, lists solely in-frame clones and lacks some. The sample has 150,000 to 200,000 clones, about 84% seen once. Sequenced material: PBMCs, taken after 24 months of ibrutinib treatment. All receptors derive from a human donor with chronic lymphocytic leukemia.

This clone was observed once. J is TRBJ1-4 and V is TRBV4-2; TRBD1 might be the D (5 bases). Trimming cost V 4 bases and J 13 bases, with 22 bases left between them. The V gene's germline CDR1 is LGHNA and CDR2 YNFKEQ. CDR3 size: 15 residues. CDR3 region: CASSLPAGGDLVLFF. As DNA, the CDR3 is TGTGCCAGCAGCCTCCCGGCGGGGGGGGACTTAGTACTGTTTTTT.

The chain couples TRBV6-1 to TRBJ2-2; D perhaps matches TRBD1 (6 bases). The V and J ends lost 3 bases and 2 bases respectively, with 10 bases between them. This CDR3 has 15 amino acids. Germline CDR1 is MNHNS and CDR2 is SASEGT. CDR3 residues: CASSDLQGNTGELFF. Here the CDR3 DNA reads TGTGCCAGCAGTGACCTACAGGGTAACACCGGGGAGCTGTTTTTT.

The chain recombines TRBV18 with TRBJ2-1; no reliable D call. Germline CDR1 KGHSH, CDR2 LQKENI. There are 14 residues in the CDR3. V was cut by 0 bases and J by 7 bases, with 10 bases left in between. The CDR3 reads CASSPPTAGNEQFF. The DNA for the CDR3 is TGTGCCAGCTCACCACCGACTGCCGGTAATGAGCAGTTCTTC.

This clone was detected only once. CDR3 DNA sequence: TGTGCCAGCAGTCCCGAGGGGGTGGGTGGAAACACCATATATTTT. It yields the protein CASSPEGVGGNTIYF. The rearrangement uses TRBV6-5 and TRBJ1-3; D possibly corresponds to TRBD1 (6 bases). This CDR3 has 15 amino acids. Germline V gene sequence: CDR1 MNHEY, CDR2 SVGAGI. The germline V and J ends were trimmed by 5 bases and 3 bases, with 14 bases remaining between them.

The gene calls are TRBV27 and TRBJ2-1, with D possibly TRBD1 on 6 matching bases. Trimming took off 6 bases at V and 7 bases at J, with 13 bases between the two ends. Germline V CDR1 and CDR2: MNHEY, SMNVEV (reference sequence). This CDR3 is 13 amino acids long. The CDR3 sequence is CASRPQGLNEQFF. The CDR3, as DNA: TGTGCCAGCAGACCCCAGGGGTTAAATGAGCAGTTCTTC.

The genes are TRBV9 and TRBJ2-5; D is perhaps TRBD1 (5 bases). The CDR3 has 15 residues. V was shortened by 0 bases and J by 2 bases, with 11 bases between the two germline ends. The germline V gene encodes CDR1 SGDLS and CDR2 YYNGEE. CDR3 in DNA: TGTGCCAGCAGCGTAGAAGCGACAGTACAAGAGACCCAGTACTTC. Translating it yields CASSVEATVQETQYF.

The rearrangement joins TRBV28 to TRBJ1-2, with 8 positions matching TRBD1. CDR3 size: 13 residues. Germline CDR1 reads MDHEN; CDR2 reads SYDVKM. The trim removed 7 bases at V and 5 bases at J, leaving 6 bases unmatched. This CDR3 reads CASTQDRAYGYTF. The CDR3 DNA reads TGTGCCAGCACCCAGGACAGGGCGTATGGCTACACCTTC.

The chain has TRBV2 and TRBJ1-1; D ambiguous. The germline V gene encodes CDR1 SNHLY and CDR2 FYNNEI. Trimming took 5 bases from V and 4 from J, leaving 8 bases between them. The CDR3 extends over 12 amino acids. CDR3 residues: CASSMKLTEAFF. CDR3 in DNA: TGTGCCAGCAGTATGAAGCTCACTGAAGCTTTCTTT.

This sequence joins TRBV6-5 and TRBJ1-2; TRBD1 might be the D (6 bases). There are 15 residues in the CDR3. Trimming shortened V by 6 bases and J by 2 bases, and 16 bases separated the two germline ends. The V gene's germline CDR1 is MNHEY and CDR2 SVGAGI. The CDR3 DNA follows: TGTGCCAGCAGCCCACAACAGGGCCTGAACTATGGCTACACCTTC. This sequence encodes CASSPQQGLNYGYTF.

V usage is TRBV5-1 and J usage is TRBJ1-1, with 7 bases that match TRBD1. CDR1 is SGHRS and CDR2 is YFSETQ in the germline V gene. Trimming cost V 4 bases and J 1 base; bases outside gene matches: 7. The CDR3 sequence is 15 residues long. The CDR3 DNA sequence: TGCGCCAGCAGCCGAGGACAGGAGCAGAACACTGAAGCTTTCTTT. This codes for CASSRGQEQNTEAFF.

The chain couples TRBV2 to TRBJ1-1; no firm D call. Trimming took off 2 bases at V and 5 bases at J, with 9 bases between the two ends. This CDR3 contains 13 residues. Germline V gives CDR1 SNHLY, CDR2 FYNNEI. DNA for the CDR3: TGTGCCAGCAGTGAATCCGGTTTGACTGAAGCTTTCTTT. Translating gives CASSESGLTEAFF.

This sequence joins TRBV6-5 and TRBJ1-2; the D gene is possibly TRBD1 (6 bases). CDR3 size: 13 residues. V lost 6 bases, J lost 2 bases, and 10 bases lay in between. Germline values: CDR1 MNHEY, CDR2 SVGAGI. In DNA form, the CDR3 reads TGTGCCAGCAGGACTACAGGGAACTATGGCTACACCTTC. This sequence encodes CASRTTGNYGYTF.

V usage is TRBV2 and J usage is TRBJ2-1; D gene unclear. CDR3 length equals 13 residues. CDR1 is SNHLY and CDR2 is FYNNEI in the germline V gene. Trimming removed 7 bases at V and 8 bases at J, with 15 bases between. This chain's CDR3 is CASTLHVRDEQFF. CDR3 DNA: TGTGCCAGCACTTTGCACGTTCGGGATGAGCAGTTCTTC.

Only a few counts were recorded for this clone. The J gene is TRBJ2-1, the V gene TRBV6-5; no definite D call. The V and J ends lost 8 bases and 5 bases respectively, with 10 bases between them. This CDR3 comprises 12 residues. CDR1 and CDR2 from the germline V gene are MNHEY and SVGAGI. CDR3 region: CASVSYNNEQFF. DNA for the CDR3: TGTGCCAGCGTATCATACAACAATGAGCAGTTCTTC.